One TCR beta chain is described in this entry. Its matching antigen is unknown. The data belong to a study of shared clonotypes between healthy human individuals. The germline V and J ends were trimmed by 4 bases and 4 bases, with 16 bases remaining between them. The germline V gene encodes CDR1 GTSNPN and CDR2 SVGIG (reference sequence). The CDR3 runs to 14 residues. The method was immunoSEQ multiplex PCR; TCRdb's version includes in-frame clones alone and lacks a portion of them. The sample holds 2 million to 2.5 million clones, 95% seen once. Overall study findings and caveats: Clonotype sharing among donors was expected to depend on sequencing depth.

The chain recombines TRBV30 with TRBJ1-2; D uncertain. Sequenced material: naive CD4+ T cells sorted from blood. The subset was: CD45RA+ positively selected. The origin of this receptor is a man aged 18 to 30 in good health. The CDR3 region has the DNA TGTGCCTGGACCACGGGTCTCACGGGCTATGGCTACACCTTC. This gives the protein CAWTTGLTGYGYTF.